The clone carrying this T cell receptor beta chain was seen many times. Trimming removed 9 bases from V and 2 bases from J, with 16 bases in between. The length of the CDR3 is 15 residues. Germline CDR1 and CDR2: LNHDA and SQIVND (reference sequence). This specimen comes from a study of cytotoxic CD8 clonotypes in ibrutinib-treated CLL. Assay used: immunoSEQ multiplex PCR; TCRdb lists only in-frame clones, some missing. The sample holds fewer than 45,000 clones, 49% seen once. This receptor was obtained from a human donor with chronic lymphocytic leukemia. The rearrangement links TRBV19 to TRBJ2-2; possibly TRBD2 for D (6 bases). This sample comprised PBMCs, obtained before ibrutinib treatment. The CDR3 DNA follows: TGTGCCAGCCGTACGGTCGGGAGTAACACCGGGGAGCTGTTTTTT. Amino acids: CASRTVGSNTGELFF.